The 20 T cell receptor beta chains given below trace back to one sample, sequenced in a study of T-cell reconstitution after alpha-beta-depleted transplantation in children. Unique molecular identifiers featured in how the TCRbeta library was prepared. In TCRdb, the PCR reads were re-called with MiXCR into one record per CDR3 protein. Among 600,000 to 700,000 distinct CDR3 sequences listed, around 14% were seen once. Here the sequenced sample was PBMCs, taken before TCRalphabeta/CD19-depleted stem cell transplant. The receptor source for this set is a girl aged 2 to 10 with congenital amegakaryocytic thrombocytopenia, due to receive a stem cell transplant.

This clonotype was found many times. This sequence joins TRBV20-1 and TRBJ2-3; no clear D gene. Trimming cost V 5 bases and J 5 bases, with 11 bases left between them. Germline V CDR1 and CDR2: DFQATT, SNEGSKA (reference sequence). This CDR3 contains 12 residues. DNA of the CDR3: TGCAGTGCTTTGGTAGAAAGAGATACGCAGTATTTT. This codes for CSALVERDTQYF.

This clonotype was counted many times. The gene calls are TRBV12-3 or TRBV12-4 and TRBJ2-3, with 7 nucleotides matching TRBD2. The CDR3 length is 13 residues. V dropped 2 bases and J dropped 9; count of bases not matched to a gene: 5. CDR3 residues: CASSLPTGGTQYF. CDR3 nucleotides: TGTGCCAGCAGTTTACCCACCGGGGGGACGCAGTATTTT.

CDR3 in DNA: TGTGCCAGCGCCTGGACAGGGGCGTACACCGGGGAGCTGTTTTTT. As protein: CASAWTGAYTGELFF. The chain joins TRBV28 to TRBJ2-2; TRBD1 agrees at 9 bases. This CDR3 has 15 amino acids. V was pared by 8 bases and J by 3 bases, with 7 bases of the junction left unmatched. Germline V gives CDR1 MDHEN, CDR2 SYDVKM.

In its sample, this clonotype was seen a few times. J is TRBJ2-1 and V is TRBV6-2 or TRBV6-3; 8 positions agree with TRBD1. This CDR3 has 16 amino acids. Trimming took 5 bases from V and 2 from J; bases not matched to a gene: 8. Germline V gives CDR1 MNHEY, CDR2 SVGEGT. The CDR3 DNA reads as TGTGCCAGCAGTACCACCTGGACAGGGCCCTACAATGAGCAGTTCTTC. Translating gives CASSTTWTGPYNEQFF.

This clonotype occurred many times. This rearrangement joins TRBV20-1 to TRBJ2-7, with 8 bases that match TRBD1. CDR1 and CDR2 (germline): DFQATT, SNEGSKA (reference sequence). The J segment lost 5 bases and the V segment lost 0 bases, leaving 6 bases of the junction unmatched. There are 14 residues in the CDR3. The CDR3 reads CSARDTGGSDEQYF. The CDR3 DNA sequence: TGCAGTGCTAGAGATACAGGGGGTTCTGACGAGCAGTACTTC.

This clonotype was observed a handful of times. The gene calls are TRBV11-2 and TRBJ2-5; 9 nucleotides match TRBD2. Trimming took 0 bases from V and 0 from J; bases not matched to a gene: 5. The CDR3 is 17 residues long. Germline CDR1 reads SGHAT; CDR2 reads FQNNGV. The CDR3 loop is CASSLDPSGTYQETQYF. DNA of the CDR3: TGTGCCAGCAGCTTAGATCCTAGCGGGACTTACCAAGAGACCCAGTACTTC.

The chain is built from TRBV20-1 and TRBJ2-5, with D possibly called TRBD1 or TRBD2 (5 bases each). The CDR3 is 13 residues long. V dropped 6 bases and J dropped 5 bases, with 16 bases sitting between them. Germline V gene lookup returns CDR1 DFQATT and CDR2 SNEGSKA (reference sequence). This chain's CDR3 is CSALLGVKETQYF. CDR3 nucleotide sequence: TGCAGTGCGCTGCTGGGGGTTAAGGAGACCCAGTACTTC.

The chain carries TRBV10-3 and TRBJ1-2; the D is unclear. The V gene's germline CDR1 is ENHRY and CDR2 SYGVKD. The CDR3 extends over 13 amino acids. V lost 7 bases to trimming and J lost 3 bases, with 12 bases between them. The CDR3 region is CAIKFRQDYGYTF. Here the CDR3 DNA reads TGTGCCATCAAGTTCCGCCAGGACTATGGCTACACCTTC.

This clonotype was seen many times. The rearrangement links TRBV5-6 to TRBJ2-7; 12 nucleotides match TRBD1. CDR3 size: 16 residues. With 1 base clipped from V and 2 bases from J, the junction kept 4 bases outside the gene matches. Germline-derived CDR1 and CDR2 are SGHDT and YYEEEE. The chain's CDR3 is CASSLYGTGGPYEQYF. CDR3 DNA sequence: TGTGCCAGCAGCTTGTACGGGACAGGGGGCCCCTACGAGCAGTACTTC.

This clonotype was observed at least ten times. The chain joins TRBV7-9 to TRBJ1-1, with D perhaps TRBD1 (5 bases). The CDR3 extends over 16 amino acids. CDR1 and CDR2 from the germline V gene are SEHNR and FQNEAQ (reference sequence). V was cut by 10 bases and J by 5 bases, with 26 bases left in between. The CDR3 DNA reads as TGTGCCATTTTAGCTGGAGGGGATCGAGGTGGGACTGAAGCTTTCTTT. It specifies CAILAGGDRGGTEAFF.

This clonotype was seen ten or more times. The chain carries TRBV7-9 and TRBJ2-3, with a possible D match to TRBD1 (5 bases). Between the trimmed V and J ends, which lost 5 bases and 4 bases, there was a span of 13 bases. The CDR3 is 14 residues long. The germline V gene has CDR1 SEHNR and CDR2 FQNEAQ (reference sequence). The CDR3 region has the DNA TGTGCCAGCAGCCCACCTCAGGGTGCAGATACGCAGTATTTT. Translation gives CASSPPQGADTQYF.

Ten or more counts support this clonotype. V gene TRBV5-1 combines with J gene TRBJ2-1; 8 bases line up with TRBD2. This CDR3 has 15 residues. V dropped 1 base and J dropped 4; count of bases not matched to a gene: 4. Germline assignment: CDR1 SGHRS and CDR2 YFSETQ. In nucleotides, the CDR3 is TGCGCCAGCAGCTTGTTTAGCGGGGATTACAATGAGCAGTTCTTC. Translating it yields CASSLFSGDYNEQFF.

The genes are TRBV20-1 and TRBJ2-4; D perhaps matches TRBD1 (6 bases). Trimming removed 2 bases at V and 7 bases at J, with 21 bases between. Germline-derived CDR1 and CDR2 are DFQATT and SNEGSKA (reference sequence). The CDR3 has 16 residues. CDR3 residues: CSARSLTGRATNIQYF. CDR3 nucleotide sequence: TGCAGTGCTAGAAGCTTGACAGGCCGGGCGACGAACATTCAGTACTTC.

This clonotype came up many times. This rearrangement joins TRBV29-1 to TRBJ1-1, with TRBD1 as a possible D gene (5 bases). CDR1 is SQVTM and CDR2 is ANQGSEA in the germline V gene. This CDR3 spans 14 amino acids. The ends were cut back, 5 bases at V and 3 bases at J, with 16 bases in the middle. CDR3: CSVSSTGGDTEAFF. The CDR3 coding sequence is TGCAGCGTTAGTTCTACGGGGGGAGACACTGAAGCTTTCTTT.

This clonotype showed up many times. V gene TRBV29-1 combines with J gene TRBJ1-6, with 8 bases fitting TRBD1. The CDR3 extends over 14 amino acids. Germline CDR1 is SQVTM and CDR2 is ANQGSEA. Trimming cost V 5 bases and J 9 bases; bases outside gene matches: 9. CDR3 DNA sequence: TGCAGCGTTACTACTCAGGGGGCAGGTTCACCCCTCCACTTT. Protein sequence: CSVTTQGAGSPLHF.

V and J are TRBV12-3 or TRBV12-4 and TRBJ1-1; D uncertain. V was trimmed by 8 bases and J by 1 base, leaving 5 bases between them. This CDR3 spans 11 amino acids. CDR3 residues: CASWGNTEAFF. In DNA form, the CDR3 reads TGTGCCAGCTGGGGGAACACTGAAGCTTTCTTT.

This clonotype was counted only a few times. The chain carries TRBV4-1 and TRBJ1-6, with D unclear. The CDR3 has 17 amino acids. Trimming took off 0 bases at V and 0 bases at J, with 9 bases between the two ends. Germline lookup yields CDR1 MGHRA and CDR2 YSYEKL. The CDR3 DNA reads as TGCGCCAGCAGCCAAGAAGGATGGAGCTCCTATAATTCACCCCTCCACTTT. It encodes CASSQEGWSSYNSPLHF.

This chain connects TRBV27 to TRBJ1-5; D is ambiguous. CDR1 is MNHEY and CDR2 is SMNVEV in the germline V gene (reference sequence). Trimming took off 2 bases at V and 0 bases at J, with 8 bases between the two ends. The CDR3 covers 15 residues. CDR3 sequence (DNA): TGTGCCAGCAGTTTAATGGGGTATAGCAATCAGCCCCAGCATTTT. Amino acid sequence: CASSLMGYSNQPQHF.

This clonotype appeared many times. The chain links TRBV15 to TRBJ2-5, with a weak D call TRBD1 (6 bases). Between the trimmed V and J ends, which lost 1 base and 2 bases, there was a span of 14 bases. Germline V gene data show CDR1 as LNHNV and CDR2 as YYDKDF (reference sequence). The CDR3 contains 16 residues. CDR3 loop: CATSRGRSTGQETQYF. The CDR3 DNA is TGTGCCACCAGCAGAGGAAGATCGACAGGTCAAGAGACCCAGTACTTC.

This clonotype was recorded many times. The chain uses TRBV4-1 and TRBJ1-6; D is undetermined. The CDR3 is 16 residues long. CDR1 is MGHRA and CDR2 is YSYEKL in the germline V gene. V shed 2 bases and J shed 0 bases, with 8 bases lying between them. DNA of the CDR3: TGCGCCAGCAGCCAAAGGCTGTCCTCCTATAATTCACCCCTCCACTTT. Encoded protein: CASSQRLSSYNSPLHF.